This TCR beta chain appears in the sequencing data of a study of vaccination effects on CD4 cells after COVID-19. As for the study in general: A median of 72 days separated the second dose and sampling.

This table comes from immunoSEQ multiplex PCR, and its TCRdb copy is limited to in-frame clones, with some not included. This table holds under 40,000 clones, around three quarters found once. Trimming removed 6 bases from V and 2 bases from J, with 11 bases in between. Germline CDR1 is MNHEY and CDR2 is SVGAGI. CDR3 length: 13 residues. This clone turned up a few times. Its antigen is not known. Before any sequencing was done, the ViraFEST assay used viral peptide pools to expand antigen-specific CD4+ T cells. Following culture for approximately 11 days, CD4+ T cells were isolated. It was two doses of either the BNT162b2 or mRNA-1273 vaccine that participants received. All vaccine recipients tested negative for nucleocapsid antibodies and had never contracted SARS-CoV-2 infection. IL-2 at 10 IU/ml and peptides at 8.5 to 10 ug/ml were added to cultured PBMC, approximately 2 million per well. Researchers swapped half the medium for IL-2 medium on both days 3 and 7.

The J gene is TRBJ2-7, the V gene TRBV6-5, with D tentatively TRBD2 (6 bases). The sample was CD4+ T cells from PBMCs cultured with HCoV-229E spike peptides, taken after COVID-19 vaccination. This sequence was found in a human donor who received a COVID-19 vaccine. The CDR3 bases are TGTGCCAGCAGGGGGGACTCAACCTACGAGCAGTACTTC. Its protein is CASRGDSTYEQYF.